The clone carrying this T cell receptor (beta chain) has just one count. As yet, its antigen is unknown. Data came from immunoSEQ multiplex PCR; TCRdb stores just in-frame clones and leaves some out. The table lists around 120,000 clones, 85% to 90% of them singletons, with 8.4% in the top ten. This sample was included in a study of T cell responses to AZD1222 COVID-19 vaccine. Study conclusions and caveats: Unmutated regions of variants are reportedly targeted by nearly half of spike-specific TCRs. Elevations in Spike-specific TCR breadth and depth followed administration of two AZD1222 doses.

This receptor was identified in an adult in good health. Specimen: peripheral blood, collected on day 0 of AZD1222 vaccination.

CDR3: CASSSHGQLNGYTF. For the CDR3, the DNA is TGTGCCAGCAGCTCTCATGGACAGCTAAATGGCTACACCTTC. The rearrangement joins TRBV11-2 to TRBJ1-2, with D tentatively TRBD1 (6 bases). This CDR3 is built from 14 residues. CDR1 and CDR2 from the germline V gene are SGHAT and FQNNGV. V dropped 4 bases and J dropped 6 bases, with 15 bases sitting between them.